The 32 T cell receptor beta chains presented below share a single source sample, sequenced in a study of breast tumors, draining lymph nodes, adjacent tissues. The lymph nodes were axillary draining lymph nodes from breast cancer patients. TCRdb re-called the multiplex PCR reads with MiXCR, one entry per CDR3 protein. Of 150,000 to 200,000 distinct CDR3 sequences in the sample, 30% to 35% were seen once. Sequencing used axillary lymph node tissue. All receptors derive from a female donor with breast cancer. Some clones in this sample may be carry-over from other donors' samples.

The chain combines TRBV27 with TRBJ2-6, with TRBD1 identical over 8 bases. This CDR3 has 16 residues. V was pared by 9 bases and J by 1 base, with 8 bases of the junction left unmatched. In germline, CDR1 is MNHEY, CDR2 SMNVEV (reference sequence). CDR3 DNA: TGTGCCAGTGGGACAGGCAGATGGTCTGGGGCCAACGTCCTGACTTTC. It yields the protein CASGTGRWSGANVLTF.

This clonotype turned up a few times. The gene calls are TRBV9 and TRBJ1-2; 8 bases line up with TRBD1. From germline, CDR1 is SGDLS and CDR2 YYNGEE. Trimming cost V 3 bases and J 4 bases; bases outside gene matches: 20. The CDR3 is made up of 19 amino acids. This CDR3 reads CASSGIPGQDPQGGYGYTF. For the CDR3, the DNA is TGTGCCAGCAGCGGAATCCCGGGACAGGATCCGCAGGGAGGCTATGGCTACACCTTC.

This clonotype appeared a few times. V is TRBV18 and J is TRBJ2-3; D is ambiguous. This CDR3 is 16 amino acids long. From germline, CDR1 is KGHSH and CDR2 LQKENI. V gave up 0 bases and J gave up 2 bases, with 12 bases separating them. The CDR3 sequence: CASSPPKYSLTDTQYF. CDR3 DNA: TGTGCCAGCTCACCACCGAAGTACAGTCTCACAGATACGCAGTATTTT.

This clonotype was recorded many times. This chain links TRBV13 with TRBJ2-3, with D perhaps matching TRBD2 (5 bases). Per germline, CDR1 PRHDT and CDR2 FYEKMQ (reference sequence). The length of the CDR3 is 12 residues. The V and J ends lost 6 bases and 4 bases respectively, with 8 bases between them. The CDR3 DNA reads TGTGCCAGCAGGGAAGCGGCAGATACGCAGTATTTT. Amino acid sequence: CASREAADTQYF.

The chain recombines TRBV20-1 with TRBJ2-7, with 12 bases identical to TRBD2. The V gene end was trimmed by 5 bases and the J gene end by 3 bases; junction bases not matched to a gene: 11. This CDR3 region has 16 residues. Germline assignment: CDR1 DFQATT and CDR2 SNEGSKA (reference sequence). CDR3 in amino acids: CSAPLAGLAGYYEQYF. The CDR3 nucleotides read TGCAGTGCTCCCCTGGCTGGACTAGCGGGGTACTACGAGCAGTACTTC.

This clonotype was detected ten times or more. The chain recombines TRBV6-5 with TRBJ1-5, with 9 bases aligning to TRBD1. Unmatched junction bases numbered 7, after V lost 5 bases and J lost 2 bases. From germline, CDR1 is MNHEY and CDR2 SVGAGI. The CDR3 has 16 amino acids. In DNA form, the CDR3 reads TGTGCCAGCAGTCCCTGGGGACAGGGAGGCAATCAGCCCCAGCATTTT. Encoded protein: CASSPWGQGGNQPQHF.

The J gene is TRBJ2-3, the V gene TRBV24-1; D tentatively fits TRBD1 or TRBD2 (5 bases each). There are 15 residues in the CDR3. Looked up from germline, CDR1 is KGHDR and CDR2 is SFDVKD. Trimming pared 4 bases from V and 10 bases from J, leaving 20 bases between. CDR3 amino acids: CATSEGRVGKGSQYF. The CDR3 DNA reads TGTGCCACCAGTGAGGGACGGGTTGGCAAAGGATCGCAGTATTTT.

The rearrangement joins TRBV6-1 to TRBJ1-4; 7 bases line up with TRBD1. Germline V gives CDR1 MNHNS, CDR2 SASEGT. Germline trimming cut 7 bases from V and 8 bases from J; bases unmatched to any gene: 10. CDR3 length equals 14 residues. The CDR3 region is CASTWDSLREKLFF. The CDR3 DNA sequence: TGTGCCAGCACCTGGGACAGTCTACGGGAAAAACTGTTTTTT.

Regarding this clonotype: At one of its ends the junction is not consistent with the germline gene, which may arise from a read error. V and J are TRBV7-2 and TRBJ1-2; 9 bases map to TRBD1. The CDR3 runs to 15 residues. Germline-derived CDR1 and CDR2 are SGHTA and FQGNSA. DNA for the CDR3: TGTGACAGCAGCGCCCACACTTCGGGACAGGGCGGCTACCCCTTC. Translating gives CDSSAHTSGQGGYPF.

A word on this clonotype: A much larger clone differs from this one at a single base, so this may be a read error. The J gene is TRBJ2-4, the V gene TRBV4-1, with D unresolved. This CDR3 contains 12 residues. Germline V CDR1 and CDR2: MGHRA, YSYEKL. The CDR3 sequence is CAGSQTQNIQYF. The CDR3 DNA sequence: TGTGCCGGCAGCCAGACGCAAAACATTCAGTACTTC.

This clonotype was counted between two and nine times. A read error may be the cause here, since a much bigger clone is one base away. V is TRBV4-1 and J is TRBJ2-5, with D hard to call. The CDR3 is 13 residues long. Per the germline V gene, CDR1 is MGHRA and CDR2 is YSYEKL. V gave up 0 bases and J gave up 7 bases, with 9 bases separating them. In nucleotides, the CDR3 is TGCGCCAGCAGCCAAGAAATAAGCAGGACCCAGTACTTC. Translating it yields CASSQEISRTQYF.

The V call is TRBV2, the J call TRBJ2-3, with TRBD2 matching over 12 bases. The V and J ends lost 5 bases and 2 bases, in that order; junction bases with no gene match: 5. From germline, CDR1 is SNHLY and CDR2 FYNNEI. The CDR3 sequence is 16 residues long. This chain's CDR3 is CASSLLAGGNTDTQYF. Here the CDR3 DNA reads TGTGCCAGCAGTTTACTAGCGGGGGGAAACACAGATACGCAGTATTTT.

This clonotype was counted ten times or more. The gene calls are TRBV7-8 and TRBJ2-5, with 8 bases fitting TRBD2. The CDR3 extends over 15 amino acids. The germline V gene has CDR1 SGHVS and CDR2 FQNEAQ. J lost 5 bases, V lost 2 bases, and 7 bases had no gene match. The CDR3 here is CASSLNGRAGETQYF. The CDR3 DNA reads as TGTGCCAGCAGCTTAAACGGGAGGGCCGGGGAGACCCAGTACTTC. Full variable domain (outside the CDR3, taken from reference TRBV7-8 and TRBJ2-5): GAGVSQSPRYKVAKRGQDVALRCDPISGHVSLFWYQQALGQGPEFLTYFQNEAQLDKSGLPSDRFFAERPEGSVSTLKIQRTQQEDSAVYLCASSLNGRAGETQYFGPGTRLLVL.

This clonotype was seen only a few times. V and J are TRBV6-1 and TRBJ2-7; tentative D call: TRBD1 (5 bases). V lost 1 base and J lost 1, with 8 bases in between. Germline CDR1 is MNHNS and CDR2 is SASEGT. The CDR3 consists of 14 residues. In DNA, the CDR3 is TGTGCCAGCAGTGAAGTCGCAGGGTCCTACGAGCAGTACTTC. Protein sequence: CASSEVAGSYEQYF.

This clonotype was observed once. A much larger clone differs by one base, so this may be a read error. The CDR3 DNA follows: TGTGCCAGCAGCTTGGGGGGGGGGCAAAGGGAAAGACTGTTTTTT. Translated: CASSLGGGQRERLFF. The V call is TRBV5-5, the J call TRBJ1-4, with D perhaps matching TRBD1 (6 bases). Germline CDR1 is SGHKS and CDR2 is YYEKEE (reference sequence). The CDR3 extends over 15 amino acids.

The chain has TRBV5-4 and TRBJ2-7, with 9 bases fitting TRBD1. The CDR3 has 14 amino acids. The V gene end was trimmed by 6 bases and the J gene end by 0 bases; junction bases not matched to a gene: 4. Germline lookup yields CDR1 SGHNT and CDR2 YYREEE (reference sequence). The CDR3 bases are TGTGCCAGCAAGTGGGGACAGGGCTCCTACGAGCAGTACTTC. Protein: CASKWGQGSYEQYF.

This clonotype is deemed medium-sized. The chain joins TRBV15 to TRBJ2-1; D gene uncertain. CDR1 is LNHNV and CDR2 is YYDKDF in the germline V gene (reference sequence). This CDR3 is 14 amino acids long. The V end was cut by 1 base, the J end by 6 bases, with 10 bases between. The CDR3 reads CATSRGGWGNEQFF. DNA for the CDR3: TGTGCCACCAGCAGAGGGGGTTGGGGCAATGAGCAGTTCTTC.

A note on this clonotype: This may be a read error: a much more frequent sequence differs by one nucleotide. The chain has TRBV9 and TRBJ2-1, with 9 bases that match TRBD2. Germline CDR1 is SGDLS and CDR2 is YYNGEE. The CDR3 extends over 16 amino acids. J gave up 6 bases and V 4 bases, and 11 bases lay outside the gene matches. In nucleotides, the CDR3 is TGTGCCAGCAGCACTCCCAGCGGGGGGAGCTTCAATGAGCAGTTCTTC. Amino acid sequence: CASSTPSGGSFNEQFF. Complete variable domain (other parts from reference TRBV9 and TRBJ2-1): DSGVTQTPKHLITATGQRVTLRCSPRSGDLSVYWYQQSLDQGLQFLIQYYNGEERAKGNILERFSAQQFPDLHSELNLSSLELGDSALYFCASSTPSGGSFNEQFFGPGTRLTVL.

CDR3 coding DNA: TGCAGTGCTAGAGCCACTCGGGGGGGGTCCTACGAGCAGTACTTC. This sequence encodes CSARATRGGSYEQYF. This chain connects TRBV20-1 to TRBJ2-7; 8 nucleotides agree with TRBD2. V shed 1 base, J shed 1 base, and the junction held 6 bases outside the gene matches. Germline V gene sequence: CDR1 DFQATT, CDR2 SNEGSKA (reference sequence). CDR3 length: 15 residues.

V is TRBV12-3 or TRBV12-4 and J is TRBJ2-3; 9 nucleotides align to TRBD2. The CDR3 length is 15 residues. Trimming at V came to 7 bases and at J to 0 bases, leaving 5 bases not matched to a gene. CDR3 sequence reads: CASTRGLASTDTQYF. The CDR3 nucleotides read TGTGCCAGCACCAGGGGACTAGCTAGCACAGATACGCAGTATTTT.

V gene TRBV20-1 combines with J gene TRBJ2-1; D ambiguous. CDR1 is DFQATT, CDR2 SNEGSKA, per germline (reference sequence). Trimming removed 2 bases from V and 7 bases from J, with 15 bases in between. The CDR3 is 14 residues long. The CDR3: CSARTPRGANEQFF. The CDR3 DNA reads TGCAGTGCTAGAACACCCCGAGGCGCTAATGAGCAGTTCTTC.

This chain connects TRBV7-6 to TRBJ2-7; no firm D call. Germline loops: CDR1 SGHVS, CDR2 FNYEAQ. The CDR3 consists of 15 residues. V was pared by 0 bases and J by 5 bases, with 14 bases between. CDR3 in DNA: TGTGCCAGCAGCTTAGCCGCCCGCCCGTCGCACGAGCAGTACTTC. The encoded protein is CASSLAARPSHEQYF.

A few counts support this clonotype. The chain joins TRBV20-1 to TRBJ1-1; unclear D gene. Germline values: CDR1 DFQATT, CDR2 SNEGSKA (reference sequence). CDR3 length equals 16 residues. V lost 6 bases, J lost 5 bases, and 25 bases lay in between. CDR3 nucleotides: TGCAGTGCGTTGGGCCCCTCAAGGGCGATTAGGACTGAAGCTTTCTTT. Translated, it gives CSALGPSRAIRTEAFF.

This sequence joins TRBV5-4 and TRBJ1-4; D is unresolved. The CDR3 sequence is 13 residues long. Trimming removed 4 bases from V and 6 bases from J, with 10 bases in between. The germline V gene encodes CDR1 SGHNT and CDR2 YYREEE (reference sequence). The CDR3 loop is CASSDRTDEKLFF. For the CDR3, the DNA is TGTGCCAGCAGCGACCGAACGGATGAAAAACTGTTTTTT.

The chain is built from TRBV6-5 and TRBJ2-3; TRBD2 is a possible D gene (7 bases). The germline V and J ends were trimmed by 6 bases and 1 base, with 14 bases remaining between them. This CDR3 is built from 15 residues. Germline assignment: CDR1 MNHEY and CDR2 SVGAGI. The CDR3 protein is CASSPGGGGTDTQYF. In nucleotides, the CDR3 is TGTGCCAGCAGCCCGGGGGGCGGAGGCACAGATACGCAGTATTTT.

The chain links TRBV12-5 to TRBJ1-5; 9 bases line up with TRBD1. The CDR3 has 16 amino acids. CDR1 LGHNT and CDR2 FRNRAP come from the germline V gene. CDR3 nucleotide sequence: TGTGCCAGCAGACGGGACAGGGAGAATAGCAATCAGCCCCAGCATTTT. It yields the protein CASRRDRENSNQPQHF.

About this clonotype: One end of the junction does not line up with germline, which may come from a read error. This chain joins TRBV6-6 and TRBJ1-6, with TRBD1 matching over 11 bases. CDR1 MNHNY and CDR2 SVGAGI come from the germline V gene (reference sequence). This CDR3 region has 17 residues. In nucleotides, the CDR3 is TGTGCCAGCAGTCACTCGAGGGGACAGGGGGTCTATTCACCCCTCCACTTT. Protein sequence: CASSHSRGQGVYSPLHF.

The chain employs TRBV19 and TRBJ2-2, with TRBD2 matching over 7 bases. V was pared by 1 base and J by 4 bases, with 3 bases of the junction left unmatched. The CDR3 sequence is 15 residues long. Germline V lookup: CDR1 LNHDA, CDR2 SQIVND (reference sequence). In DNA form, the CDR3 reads TGTGCCAGTAGTATAGCTAGGGAGGGCACCGGGGAGCTGTTTTTT. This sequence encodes CASSIAREGTGELFF.

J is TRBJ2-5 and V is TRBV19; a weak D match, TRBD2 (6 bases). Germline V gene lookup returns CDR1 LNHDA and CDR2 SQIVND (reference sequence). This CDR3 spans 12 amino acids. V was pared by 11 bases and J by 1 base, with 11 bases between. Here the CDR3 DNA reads TGTGCCCCAAACGGGGGCCAAGAGACCCAGTACTTC. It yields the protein CAPNGGQETQYF.

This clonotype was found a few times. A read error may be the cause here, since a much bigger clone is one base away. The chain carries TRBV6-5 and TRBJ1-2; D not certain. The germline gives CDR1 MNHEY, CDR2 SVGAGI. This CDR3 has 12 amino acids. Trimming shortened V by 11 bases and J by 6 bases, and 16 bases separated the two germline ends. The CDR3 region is CAARRRHHGYTF. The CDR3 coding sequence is TGTGCCGCAAGGCGCAGGCATCATGGCTACACCTTC.

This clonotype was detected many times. CDR3 DNA sequence: TGTGCCAGCAGCTTCACAGCCGGGGCCGCCTACGAGCAGTACTTC. It yields the protein CASSFTAGAAYEQYF. This rearrangement joins TRBV5-5 to TRBJ2-7; possibly TRBD1 or TRBD2 for D (5 bases each). Germline V gene sequence: CDR1 SGHKS, CDR2 YYEKEE (reference sequence). The V gene lost 2 bases and the J gene lost 2 bases, with 14 bases spanning the gap. The CDR3 spans 15 residues.

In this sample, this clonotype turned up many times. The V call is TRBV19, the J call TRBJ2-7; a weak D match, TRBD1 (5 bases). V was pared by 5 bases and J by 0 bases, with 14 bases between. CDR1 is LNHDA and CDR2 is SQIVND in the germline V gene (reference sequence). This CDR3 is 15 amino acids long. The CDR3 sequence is CASSPSKGASYEQYF. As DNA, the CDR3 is TGTGCCAGTAGTCCCTCAAAAGGGGCCTCCTACGAGCAGTACTTC. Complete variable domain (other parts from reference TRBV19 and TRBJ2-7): DGGITQSPKYLFRKEGQNVTLSCEQNLNHDAMYWYRQDPGQGLRLIYYSQIVNDFQKGDIAEGYSVSREKKESFPLTVTSAQKNPTAFYLCASSPSKGASYEQYFGPGTRLTVT.